This is a list of T cell receptor beta chains from one sample in a study of blood T cell repertoires in COVID-19. Repertoires were generated with immunoSEQ multiplex PCR, while TCRdb's copy carries only in-frame clones and drops some. The sample has 200,000 to 250,000 clones; roughly 84% are singletons. Specimen: PBMCs or T cells enriched from blood (not recorded which). These TCRs come from a middle-aged woman who had recovered from COVID-19. CDR3s include the opening cysteine and the closing phenylalanine or tryptophan. A D gene is named only where the DNA matches it firmly. The size of a clone is reported for some rows only, either as once, few or many, or as a class for expanded clones.

>TRBV6-1|.|TRBD1|TRBJ1-1
CASSEADRRYTEAFF
TGTGCCAGCAGTGAAGCGGACAGGCGGTACACTGAAGCTTTCTTT
>TRBV4-2|.|TRBD1|TRBJ2-5
CASSQDPTGSLATQYF
TGTGCCAGCAGCCAAGATCCGACAGGGAGCCTAGCGACCCAGTACTTC
>TRBV9|.|.|TRBJ2-1
CASSVGGGGLYNEQFF
TGTGCCAGCAGCGTAGGAGGGGGAGGGCTCTACAATGAGCAGTTCTTC
>TRBV30|.|.|TRBJ2-1
CAWDGSGNEQFF
TGTGCCTGGGACGGGAGCGGCAATGAGCAGTTCTTC
>TRBV9|.|TRBD1|TRBJ2-3
CASSARDRTTDTQYF
TGTGCCAGCAGCGCCCGGGACAGGACCACAGATACGCAGTATTTT
>TRBV7-6|once|TRBD1|TRBJ2-3
CASSQGGLGQGFPTDTQYF
TGTGCCAGCAGCCAAGGGGGCTTAGGACAGGGGTTCCCCACAGATACGCAGTATTTT
>TRBV21-1|.|.|TRBJ1-2
CASSKEVQGANYGYTF
TGTGCCAGCAGCAAAGAGGTACAGGGGGCTAACTATGGCTACACCTTC
>TRBV19|.|TRBD2|TRBJ2-3
CASSIIGAGEPDTQYF
TGTGCCAGTAGTATAATAGGAGCGGGAGAACCAGATACGCAGTATTTT
>TRBV2|.|.|TRBJ1-1
CASSVRTGDAFF
TGTGCCAGCAGTGTTCGAACTGGAGATGCTTTCTTT
>TRBV5-1|.|TRBD1|TRBJ1-1
CASSLERGLNTEAFF
TGCGCCAGCAGCTTGGAAAGGGGGCTCAACACTGAAGCTTTCTTT
>TRBV2|.|TRBD2|TRBJ2-1
CASRPGLAGETYNEQFF
TGTGCCAGCAGACCAGGACTAGCGGGAGAAACCTACAATGAGCAGTTCTTC
>TRBV7-9|.|.|TRBJ1-1
CASSLGGWSEAFF
TGTGCCAGCAGCTTAGGCGGCTGGTCTGAAGCTTTCTTT
>TRBV6-5|.|.|TRBJ1-1
CASSRGTDTEAFF
TGTGCCAGCAGTAGGGGCACCGACACTGAAGCTTTCTTT
>TRBV7-9|.|.|TRBJ1-6
CASSLEQGGSPLHF
TGTGCCAGCAGCTTAGAACAGGGTGGCTCACCCCTCCACTTT
>TRBV28|.|.|TRBJ1-3
CASSLPTGSTGNTIYF
TGTGCCAGCAGTTTACCAACAGGGAGCACTGGAAACACCATATATTTT
>TRBV10-1|.|TRBD2|TRBJ2-1
CASSGGTREINEQFF
TGCGCCAGCAGTGGGGGGACTAGAGAGATCAATGAGCAGTTCTTC
>TRBV4-1|.|.|TRBJ1-1
CASSQREDEAFF
TGCGCCAGCAGCCAACGGGAAGATGAAGCTTTCTTT
>TRBV5-4|.|.|TRBJ1-3
CASHPGQTSGNTIYF
TGTGCCAGCCACCCCGGACAGACCTCTGGAAACACCATATATTTT
>TRBV6-2/TRBV6-3|.|TRBD1|TRBJ1-2
CASSLRDRPVYGYTF
TGTGCCAGCAGCCTCCGGGACAGGCCCGTGTATGGCTACACCTTC
>TRBV10-3|.|.|TRBJ2-6
CAISEFSGAGANVLTF
TGTGCCATCAGTGAGTTTAGTGGAGCTGGGGCCAACGTCCTGACTTTC
>TRBV20-1|.|.|TRBJ2-1
CSARRNEQFF
TGCAGTGCTAGGAGAAATGAGCAGTTCTTC
>TRBV30|.|TRBD1|TRBJ1-4
CAWSVRGRGRGRGEKLFF
TGTGCCTGGAGTGTAAGAGGGCGAGGAAGGGGGCGAGGTGAAAAACTGTTTTTT
>TRBV24-1|.|.|TRBJ1-5
CATSDTRNQPQHF
TGTGCCACCAGTGATACGAGGAATCAGCCCCAGCATTTT
>TRBV15|.|.|TRBJ2-7
CAILRGRETSWQYF
TGTGCCATCTTAAGGGGTCGTGAAACCTCCTGGCAGTACTTC
>TRBV2|.|.|TRBJ1-1
CASNVEIEAFF
TGTGCCAGCAACGTAGAGATTGAAGCTTTCTTT
>TRBV2|once|.|TRBJ2-1
CASSVFRGQGEQFF
TGTGCCAGCAGTGTCTTCAGGGGTCAAGGGGAGCAGTTCTTC
>TRBV7-2|.|TRBD2|TRBJ2-3
CASSRTSGLGADTQYF
TGTGCCAGCAGCCGGACTAGCGGCCTGGGGGCAGATACGCAGTATTTT
>TRBV21-1|.|.|TRBJ2-5
CASTKGLADNFQETQYF
TGTGCCAGCACCAAAGGGTTAGCGGACAACTTCCAAGAGACCCAGTACTTC
>TRBV5-1|.|.|TRBJ2-2
CASSGRNTGELFF
TGCGCCAGCAGCGGGAGGAACACCGGGGAGCTGTTTTTT
>TRBV29-1|.|TRBD2|TRBJ2-7
CSVKGTSGYEQYF
TGCAGCGTTAAAGGGACTAGCGGCTACGAGCAGTACTTC
>TRBV11-2|.|.|TRBJ1-4
CASSQGGARVLFF
TGTGCCAGCAGCCAAGGGGGGGCGCGGGTACTGTTTTTT
>TRBV5-6|.|.|TRBJ2-1
CASSLARYRWDEQFF
TGTGCCAGCAGCTTGGCCCGGTACAGGTGGGATGAGCAGTTCTTC
>TRBV15|.|.|TRBJ1-2
CATSRDLKNGYTF
TGTGCCACCAGCAGAGATCTAAAGAATGGCTACACCTTC
>TRBV19|.|TRBD1|TRBJ2-7
CRLGGQGNEQYF
TGCAGACTCGGGGGACAGGGGAACGAGCAGTACTTC
>TRBV3-1/TRBV3-2|.|.|TRBJ1-1
CASSPDQGNTEAFF
TGTGCCAGCAGCCCTGACCAGGGGAACACTGAAGCTTTCTTT
>TRBV3-1/TRBV3-2|.|TRBD1|TRBJ1-1
CASRVGQGNTEAFF
TGTGCCAGCAGGGTTGGACAGGGGAACACTGAAGCTTTCTTT